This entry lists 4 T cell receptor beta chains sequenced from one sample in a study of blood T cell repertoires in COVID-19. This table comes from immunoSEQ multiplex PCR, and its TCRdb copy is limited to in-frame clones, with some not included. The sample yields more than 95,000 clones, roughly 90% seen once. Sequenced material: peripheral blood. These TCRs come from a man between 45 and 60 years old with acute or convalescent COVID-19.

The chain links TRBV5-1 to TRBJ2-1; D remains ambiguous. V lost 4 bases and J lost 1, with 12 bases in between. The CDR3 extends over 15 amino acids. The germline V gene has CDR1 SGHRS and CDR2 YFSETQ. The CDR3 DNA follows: TGCGCCAGCAGCGTTATTTCCACTTCCTACAATGAGCAGTTCTTC. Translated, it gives CASSVISTSYNEQFF.

The CDR3, as DNA: TGTGCCATCAGTGGGACTAGCGGGGGCGGGGAGACCCAGTACTTC. Translation gives CAISGTSGGGETQYF. The chain carries TRBV10-3 and TRBJ2-5; the match to TRBD2 covers 13 bases. Germline V gene sequence: CDR1 ENHRY, CDR2 SYGVKD. Trimming removed 4 bases from V and 5 bases from J; junction bases left unmatched: 4. The CDR3 spans 15 residues.

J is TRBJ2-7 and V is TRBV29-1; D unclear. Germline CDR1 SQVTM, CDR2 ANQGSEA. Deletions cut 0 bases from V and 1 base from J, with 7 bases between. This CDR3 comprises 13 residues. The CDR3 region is CSVEERQSYEQYF. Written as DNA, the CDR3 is TGCAGCGTTGAAGAGAGGCAATCCTACGAGCAGTACTTC.

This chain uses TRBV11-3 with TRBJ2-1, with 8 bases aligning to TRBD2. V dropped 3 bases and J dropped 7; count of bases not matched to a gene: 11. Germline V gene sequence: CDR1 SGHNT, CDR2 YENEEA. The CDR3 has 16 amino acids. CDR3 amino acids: CASSLDSGKGWNEQFF. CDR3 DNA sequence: TGTGCCAGCAGCTTGGATAGCGGGAAGGGTTGGAATGAGCAGTTCTTC.